Listed below are T cell receptor beta chains from one sample, sequenced in a study of vaccination effects on CD4 cells after COVID-19. Using immunoSEQ multiplex PCR, the repertoire was profiled, and TCRdb retains in-frame clones only, with some absent. Counted here are some 49,000 clones, around four fifths occurring once; the ten biggest clones make up around 7.9%. Antigens for these TCRs are unknown. The sample consisted of CD4+ T cells from PBMCs cultured without peptide, taken before COVID-19 vaccination. Receptors originate from a human donor who had a prior SARS-CoV-2 infection. The CDR3 runs from the conserved cysteine through the conserved F or W. Each record gives: D gene, V gene, clone size, J gene, CDR3 protein, CDR3 DNA. A D gene is named only where the DNA matches it firmly. Expanded clones are given a class, and other clones once, few, many or no size at all.

TRBD1	TRBV2	-	TRBJ2-2	CASFPKPGTANTGELFF	TGTGCCAGTTTCCCGAAGCCCGGGACAGCAAACACCGGGGAGCTGTTTTTT
-	TRBV7-8	once	TRBJ1-4	CASSLESQGVKLFF	TGTGCCAGCAGCTTAGAGTCGCAGGGTGTAAAACTGTTTTTT
-	TRBV5-4	-	TRBJ2-7	CASSLDVGESYEQYF	TGTGCCAGCAGCTTGGACGTAGGGGAGTCCTACGAGCAGTACTTC
-	TRBV20-1	-	TRBJ1-2	CCHRRGYTF	TGCTGTCACCGGCGGGGCTACACCTTC
-	TRBV4-3	-	TRBJ2-7	CASSHTLGADSYEQYF	TGCGCCAGCAGCCATACCTTAGGCGCTGACTCCTACGAGCAGTACTTC
-	TRBV6-5	-	TRBJ2-3	CASSKPGLTTDTQYF	TGTGCCAGCAGTAAGCCGGGACTTACCACAGATACGCAGTATTTT
TRBD2	TRBV6-4	-	TRBJ2-3	CASSDRPGGEVTQYF	TGTGCCAGCAGTGACCGACCCGGGGGGGAAGTTACGCAGTATTTT
-	TRBV4-1	once	TRBJ1-5	CASSPRGGAGSNQPQHF	TGCGCCAGCAGCCCCCGAGGGGGGGCTGGGAGCAATCAGCCCCAGCATTTT
TRBD1	TRBV9	-	TRBJ2-5	CASSVTPRGQETQYF	TGTGCCAGCAGCGTAACTCCCAGGGGGCAAGAGACCCAGTACTTC
TRBD1	TRBV19	-	TRBJ2-3	CASSRGTGLWADTQYF	TGTGCCAGTAGTAGAGGGACAGGGCTCTGGGCAGATACGCAGTATTTT
-	TRBV27	few	TRBJ1-5	CASSPLPGFNQPQHF	TGTGCCAGCAGTCCCCTTCCCGGGTTCAATCAGCCCCAGCATTTT
TRBD2	TRBV3-1/TRBV3-2	-	TRBJ2-5	CASSHPGTSGGLETQYF	TGTGCCAGCAGCCACCCCGGGACTAGCGGGGGGTTGGAGACCCAGTACTTC
-	TRBV6-5	once	TRBJ2-2	CASRRQFNTGELFF	TGTGCCAGCAGGCGACAGTTTAACACCGGGGAGCTGTTTTTT
-	TRBV2	-	TRBJ1-5	CASTTPGQPQHF	TGTGCCAGCACGACCCCGGGGCAGCCCCAGCATTTT
-	TRBV6-6	-	TRBJ2-7	CASSYSMGLYEQYF	TGTGCCAGCAGTTACTCGATGGGGCTTTACGAGCAGTACTTC
-	TRBV15	-	TRBJ2-5	CATSSPRASLRTETQYF	TGTGCCACCAGCTCGCCTCGAGCGTCTCTTCGGACGGAGACCCAGTACTTC
TRBD1	TRBV7-3	-	TRBJ2-5	CASSLTGTGWETQYF	TGTGCCAGCAGCTTAACTGGGACAGGGTGGGAGACCCAGTACTTC
-	TRBV6-6	-	TRBJ2-7	CASSSSMWSEQYF	TGTGCCAGCAGTTCGTCTATGTGGTCCGAGCAGTACTTC
-	TRBV6-1	few	TRBJ2-7	CASSEAPDSYYEQYF	TGTGCCAGCAGTGAAGCCCCGGACAGTTACTACGAGCAGTACTTC
TRBD2	TRBV11-3	-	TRBJ2-3	CASSRGLASYLSTDTQYF	TGTGCCAGCAGTCGGGGACTAGCGAGCTATCTTAGCACAGATACGCAGTATTTT
TRBD2	TRBV11-3	-	TRBJ2-1	CASSPNVGLAGYNEQFF	TGTGCCAGCAGCCCTAACGTCGGGCTAGCGGGATACAATGAGCAGTTCTTC
-	TRBV2	-	TRBJ1-1	CASQVGEREAFF	TGTGCCAGCCAGGTAGGCGAGAGAGAAGCTTTCTTT
-	TRBV5-4	-	TRBJ2-3	CASSLGGTSKDTQYF	TGTGCCAGCAGCTTAGGAGGAACTAGTAAAGATACGCAGTATTTT
TRBD1	TRBV6-5	-	TRBJ1-2	CASTDGGTGAEGYTF	TGTGCCAGCACCGATGGAGGGACAGGTGCTGAAGGCTACACCTTC
TRBD1	TRBV30	-	TRBJ2-7	CAWSIGDSLYEQYF	TGTGCCTGGAGTATAGGGGACAGTTTGTACGAGCAGTACTTC
-	TRBV27	-	TRBJ1-5	CASSPVRLGLSLAQHF	TGTGCCAGCAGTCCGGTCCGGTTGGGGCTTTCTTTGGCCCAGCATTTT
TRBD1	TRBV2	-	TRBJ1-6	CASSRQGGGSPLHF	TGTGCCAGCAGTCGACAGGGGGGCGGTTCACCCCTCCACTTT
-	TRBV4-2	few	TRBJ1-2	CASSLEDATYGYTF	TGTGCCAGCAGTCTGGAGGATGCAACTTATGGCTACACCTTC
TRBD2	TRBV5-1	-	TRBJ2-1	CASSGGRTSGPYNEQFF	TGCGCCAGCAGCGGGGGGCGGACTAGCGGGCCGTACAATGAGCAGTTCTTC
-	TRBV6-5	-	TRBJ1-2	CASSLLLGLSGYTF	TGTGCCAGCAGCCTACTACTGGGATTGTCTGGCTACACCTTC
TRBD1	TRBV9	-	TRBJ1-2	CASSGRQGARYGYTF	TGTGCCAGCAGCGGGCGACAGGGGGCAAGGTATGGCTACACCTTC
TRBD2	TRBV4-3	-	TRBJ2-2	CASSQLAGGGTGELFF	TGCGCCAGCAGCCAACTAGCGGGAGGGGGAACCGGGGAGCTGTTTTTT
-	TRBV4-1	few	TRBJ1-4	CASSQDPLAGTTNEKLFF	TGCGCCAGCAGCCAAGATCCTCTTGCGGGGACAACTAATGAAAAACTGTTTTTT
TRBD2	TRBV9	-	TRBJ2-7	CASSPFGLAGGGEQYF	TGTGCCAGCAGCCCCTTCGGACTAGCGGGAGGAGGAGAGCAGTACTTC
TRBD2	TRBV18	-	TRBJ2-7	CASAMGREYSYEQYF	TGTGCCAGCGCCATGGGGCGGGAGTATTCCTACGAGCAGTACTTC
-	TRBV12-2	-	TRBJ2-1	CASRLAGRNNEQFF	TGTGCAAGTCGCTTAGCGGGGCGGAACAATGAGCAGTTCTTC
-	TRBV7-9	-	TRBJ1-1	CASSLEGGAVNTEAFF	TGTGCCAGCAGCTTAGAAGGGGGGGCAGTGAACACTGAAGCTTTCTTT
-	TRBV7-9	few	TRBJ1-4	CASTGQMGEKLFF	TGTGCCAGCACCGGACAGATGGGTGAAAAACTGTTTTTT
-	TRBV9	-	TRBJ1-4	CASSVDEGEKLFF	TGTGCCAGCAGCGTAGATGAGGGTGAAAAACTGTTTTTT
-	TRBV28	-	TRBJ1-5	CASSSLEAIYQPQHF	TGTGCCAGCAGTTCATTGGAGGCGATTTATCAGCCCCAGCATTTT
TRBD1	TRBV3-1/TRBV3-2	few	TRBJ1-2	CASSRPTGGYGYTF	TGTGCCAGCAGCCGCCCCACAGGGGGCTATGGCTACACCTTC
-	TRBV4-3	once	TRBJ2-2	CASSRGRENGELFF	TGCGCCAGCAGCCGAGGGCGAGAGAACGGGGAGCTGTTTTTT
TRBD1	TRBV19	-	TRBJ1-4	CASSVAWDRGQREKLFF	TGTGCCAGCTCCGTAGCCTGGGACAGGGGACAACGCGAAAAACTGTTTTTT
-	TRBV29-1	few	TRBJ2-3	CSVTGGRRRTDTQYF	TGCAGCGTCACCGGGGGACGGAGGAGGACAGATACGCAGTATTTT
-	TRBV7-9	few	TRBJ2-3	CASSLDGALADTQYF	TGTGCCAGCAGCTTAGATGGGGCGTTGGCAGATACGCAGTATTTT
-	TRBV10-3	-	TRBJ1-6	CAISESPVGSYNSPLHF	TGTGCCATCAGTGAGTCGCCCGTGGGCTCCTATAATTCACCCCTCCACTTT
TRBD1	TRBV19	-	TRBJ1-1	CASRRQGVSEAFF	TGTGCCAGTAGGAGACAGGGGGTGTCTGAAGCTTTCTTT
-	TRBV5-4	few	TRBJ1-1	CASSPRTEYTEAFF	TGTGCCAGCAGCCCTAGGACAGAATACACTGAAGCTTTCTTT
-	TRBV2	-	TRBJ2-7	CASRGATGRGEQYF	TGTGCCAGCAGGGGGGCCACAGGGAGGGGAGAGCAGTACTTC
-	TRBV11-3	-	TRBJ2-7	CASSAYDRPYEQYF	TGTGCCAGCAGCGCGTATGATCGGCCCTACGAGCAGTACTTC
-	TRBV28	once	TRBJ1-3	CASSFGGGYTIYF	TGTGCCAGCAGTTTCGGGGGCGGGTACACCATATATTTT
TRBD2	TRBV9	-	TRBJ2-2	CASSVSGRTTGELFF	TGTGCCAGCAGCGTTAGCGGGAGAACGACCGGGGAGCTGTTTTTT
TRBD1	TRBV3-1/TRBV3-2	few	TRBJ1-2	CASSRLTGGYGYTF	TGTGCCAGCAGCCGCCTTACAGGGGGCTATGGCTACACCTTC
-	TRBV28	-	TRBJ1-1	CASSLIGIEAFF	TGTGCCAGCAGTTTAATTGGGATAGAAGCTTTCTTT